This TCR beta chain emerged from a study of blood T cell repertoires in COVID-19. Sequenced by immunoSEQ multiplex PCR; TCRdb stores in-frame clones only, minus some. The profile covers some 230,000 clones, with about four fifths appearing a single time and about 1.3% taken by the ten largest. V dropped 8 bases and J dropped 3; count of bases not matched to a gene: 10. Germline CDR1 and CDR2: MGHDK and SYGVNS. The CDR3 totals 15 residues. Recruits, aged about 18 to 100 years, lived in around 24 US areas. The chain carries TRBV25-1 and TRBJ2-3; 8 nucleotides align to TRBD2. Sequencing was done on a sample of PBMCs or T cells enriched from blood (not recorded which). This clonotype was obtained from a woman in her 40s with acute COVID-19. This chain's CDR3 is CASLREGLATDTQYF. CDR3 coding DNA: TGTGCCAGCCTTAGGGAAGGACTAGCTACAGATACGCAGTATTTT.